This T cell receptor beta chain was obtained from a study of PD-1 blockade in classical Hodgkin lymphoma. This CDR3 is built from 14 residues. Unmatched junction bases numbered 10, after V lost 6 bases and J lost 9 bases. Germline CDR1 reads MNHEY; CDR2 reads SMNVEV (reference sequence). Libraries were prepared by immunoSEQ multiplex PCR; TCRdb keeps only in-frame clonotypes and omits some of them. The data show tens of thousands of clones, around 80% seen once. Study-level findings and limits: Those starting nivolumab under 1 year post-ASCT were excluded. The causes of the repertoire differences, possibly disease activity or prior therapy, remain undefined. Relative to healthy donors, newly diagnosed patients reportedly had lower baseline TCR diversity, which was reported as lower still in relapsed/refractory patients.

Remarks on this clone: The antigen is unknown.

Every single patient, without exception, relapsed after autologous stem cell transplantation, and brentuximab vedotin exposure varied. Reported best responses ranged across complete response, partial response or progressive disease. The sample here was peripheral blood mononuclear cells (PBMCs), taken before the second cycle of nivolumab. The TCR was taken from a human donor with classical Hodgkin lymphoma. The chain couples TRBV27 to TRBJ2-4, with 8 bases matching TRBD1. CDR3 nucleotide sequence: TGTGCCAGCAGGAAAGACAGGGGTGACGCCATTCAGTACTTC. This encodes CASRKDRGDAIQYF.